This T cell receptor (beta chain) was found in a study of cytomegalovirus exposure and HLA in healthy donors. About the study: Counted in an early data release were 85 million or so unique TCRs from HLA-typed donors.

This clone came up once. No antigen is known for it. With 60 Vbeta and 13 Jbeta primers, the PCR was carried out. Assay: immunoSEQ multiplex PCR; the TCRdb copy retains only in-frame clones and omits some. This table holds under 150,000 clones, roughly 70% found once. Germline V gene lookup returns CDR1 SGHTA and CDR2 FQGNSA. This CDR3 spans 15 amino acids. V was trimmed by 2 bases and J by 0 bases, leaving 8 bases between them. Nominally healthy donors were sampled, though unrecorded immune exposures were likely. The study, taken as a whole, reports: For most TCR beta V segments, an earlier analysis put the productive rate at about 90% or about 30% of the time. Sequencing likely caused a cluster of highly shared sequence variants.

Sequenced input: PBMCs. This receptor was identified in a young man in good health and CMV-seropositive. V is TRBV7-2 and J is TRBJ1-3, with TRBD1 as a possible D gene (5 bases). This CDR3 reads CASSLRGSSGNTIYF. CDR3 coding DNA: TGTGCCAGCAGCTTAAGGGGAAGCTCTGGAAACACCATATATTTT.